This entry lists 29 T cell receptor beta chains sequenced from one sample in a study of blood T cell repertoires in COVID-19. Sequenced by immunoSEQ multiplex PCR; TCRdb stores in-frame clones only, minus some. This table holds 350,000 or so clones, approximately 89% found once. Sequencing was done on a sample of peripheral blood. These receptors originate from a woman in her sixties or seventies with COVID-19, enrolled during active disease.

The CDR3 nucleotides read TGTGCCAGCACCCTTGAGCCAGGGGCTAACTATGGCTACACCTTC. This gives the protein CASTLEPGANYGYTF. The chain recombines TRBV5-6 with TRBJ1-2; D might be TRBD1 (6 bases). V was pared by 6 bases and J by 0 bases, with 15 bases between. From germline, CDR1 is SGHDT and CDR2 YYEEEE. The CDR3 runs to 15 residues.

The V gene is TRBV18, the J gene TRBJ2-7, with TRBD2 identical over 11 bases. The CDR3 is made up of 14 amino acids. After removal of 5 bases from V and 2 bases from J, the junction contained 2 bases not matched to a gene. Germline values: CDR1 KGHSH, CDR2 LQKENI. CDR3: CASSAGLAAYEQYF. The CDR3, as DNA: TGTGCCAGCTCAGCGGGACTAGCGGCCTACGAGCAGTACTTC.

The chain carries TRBV14 and TRBJ1-1; 8 nucleotides line up with TRBD1. The ends lost 2 bases at V and 5 bases at J; junction bases unmatched: 7. This CDR3 comprises 15 residues. CDR1 and CDR2 (germline): SGHDN, FVKESK. DNA for the CDR3: TGTGCCAGCAGCCAATGGACAGGGTTGATGACTGAAGCTTTCTTT. Translating gives CASSQWTGLMTEAFF. The entire variable domain, with the rest obtained from reference TRBV14 and TRBJ1-1, is as follows: EAGVTQFPSHSVIEKGQTVTLRCDPISGHDNLYWYRRVMGKEIKFLLHFVKESKQDESGMPNNRFLAERTGGTYSTLKVQPAELEDSGVYFCASSQWTGLMTEAFFGQGTRLTVV.

The gene calls are TRBV18 and TRBJ2-5; a weak D match, TRBD2 (5 bases). This CDR3 contains 15 residues. Germline values: CDR1 KGHSH, CDR2 LQKENI. With 6 bases removed from V and 6 bases from J, the gap between germline ends came to 20 bases. This chain's CDR3 is CASSPDSNPQKTQYF. As DNA, the CDR3 is TGTGCCAGCTCGCCGGACTCTAACCCCCAGAAGACCCAGTACTTC.

The rearrangement joins TRBV15 to TRBJ1-5; D unresolved. CDR1 is LNHNV, CDR2 YYDKDF, per germline (reference sequence). V lost 4 bases and J lost 6, with 19 bases in between. This CDR3 comprises 16 residues. The CDR3 protein is CATSTTRRGPGQPQHF. As DNA, the CDR3 is TGTGCCACCAGCACAACCCGCCGGGGTCCCGGTCAGCCCCAGCATTTT. The variable domain in full, completed from reference TRBV15 and TRBJ1-5, reads DAMVIQNPRYQVTQFGKPVTLSCSQTLNHNVMYWYQQKSSQAPKLLFHYYDKDFNNEADTPDNFQSRRPNTSFCFLDIRSPGLGDTAMYLCATSTTRRGPGQPQHFGDGTRLSIL.

V usage is TRBV10-3 and J usage is TRBJ1-5, with TRBD1 as a possible D gene (5 bases). V was trimmed by 6 bases and J by 2 bases, leaving 8 bases between them. The CDR3 runs 13 residues. Germline CDR1 reads ENHRY; CDR2 reads SYGVKD. The CDR3 reads CAISGGGNQPQHF. CDR3 sequence (DNA): TGTGCCATCAGCGGGGGTGGCAATCAGCCCCAGCATTTT.

The genes are TRBV28 and TRBJ1-1; TRBD1 agrees at 10 bases. This CDR3 is 15 amino acids long. V dropped 5 bases and J dropped 4; count of bases not matched to a gene: 7. CDR1 and CDR2 from the germline V gene are MDHEN and SYDVKM. CDR3 in amino acids: CASSLSTGGRTEAFF. CDR3 nucleotides: TGTGCCAGCAGTCTCTCGACAGGGGGCCGCACTGAAGCTTTCTTT.

This clone was found once. This same CDR3 is encoded by further DNA sequences in the sample. The chain employs TRBV18 and TRBJ1-1; TRBD1 is a possible D gene (5 bases). The CDR3 is 13 amino acids. Trimming left V 5 bases short and J 2 bases short, with 9 bases between. The germline V gene has CDR1 KGHSH and CDR2 LQKENI. The CDR3 protein is CASSSTGNTEAFF. The CDR3 DNA is TGTGCCAGCTCATCCACAGGTAACACTGAAGCTTTCTTT.

The chain carries TRBV28 and TRBJ1-5; tentative D call: TRBD1 (6 bases). Trimming stripped 6 bases from V and 6 bases from J, with 9 bases between. Germline V gene sequence: CDR1 MDHEN, CDR2 SYDVKM. The CDR3 is 12 residues long. The CDR3 coding sequence is TGTGCCAGCAGGGACAGCCCTCAGCCCCAGCATTTT. This encodes CASRDSPQPQHF.

The rearrangement uses TRBV5-1 and TRBJ2-2; 11 positions agree with TRBD2. The CDR3 is 15 amino acids. Looked up from germline, CDR1 is SGHRS and CDR2 is YFSETQ. Trimming removed 1 base from V and 6 bases from J; junction bases left unmatched: 2. The CDR3 bases are TGCGCCAGCAGCTTGCTAGCGGGGGGCCCCGGGGAGCTGTTTTTT. Residues: CASSLLAGGPGELFF.

This clone was counted a few times. The chain employs TRBV18 and TRBJ1-1; D is ambiguous. V was clipped by 2 bases and J by 5 bases, with 15 bases between them. The CDR3 runs 15 residues. The germline V gene has CDR1 KGHSH and CDR2 LQKENI. The CDR3 nucleotides read TGTGCCAGCTCACCAGATTTGGTGAGTAATACTGAAGCTTTCTTT. This encodes CASSPDLVSNTEAFF.

This chain links TRBV5-1 with TRBJ1-2; a possible D gene is TRBD1 (6 bases). Germline assignment: CDR1 SGHRS and CDR2 YFSETQ. V lost 3 bases and J lost 4, with 16 bases in between. The CDR3 runs 15 residues. For the CDR3, the DNA is TGCGCCAGCAGCTCTTCGGTAAGGGGGACCTATGGCTACACCTTC. Translation gives CASSSSVRGTYGYTF.

The chain links TRBV24-1 to TRBJ2-3, with 9 bases lining up with TRBD2. V lost 6 bases to trimming and J lost 6 bases; unmatched junction nucleotides: 6. CDR1 and CDR2 (germline): KGHDR, SFDVKD. The length of the CDR3 is 14 residues. CDR3 in amino acids: CATSPRGGPDTQYF. The CDR3 region has the DNA TGTGCCACCAGTCCGCGGGGGGGCCCGGATACGCAGTATTTT.

This clone appeared a single time. The chain is built from TRBV19 and TRBJ2-3, with TRBD1 as a possible D gene (6 bases). The CDR3 has 17 amino acids. The V and J ends lost 5 bases and 2 bases respectively, with 20 bases between them. Germline V CDR1 and CDR2: LNHDA, SQIVND (reference sequence). The CDR3 DNA reads as TGTGCCAGTAGTTACCAAATCCGGACAGTTCACACAGATACGCAGTATTTT. This translates into CASSYQIRTVHTDTQYF.

This CDR3 is CASSFSTGGLETQYF. The CDR3 nucleotides read TGTGCCAGCAGCTTTTCCACAGGGGGCCTAGAGACCCAGTACTTC. The V call is TRBV7-9, the J call TRBJ2-5; TRBD1 aligns across 9 bases. This CDR3 comprises 15 residues. The germline V gene has CDR1 SEHNR and CDR2 FQNEAQ (reference sequence). With 3 bases clipped from V and 4 bases from J, the junction kept 6 bases outside the gene matches. Based on the CDR3 plus reference TRBV7-9 and TRBJ2-5, the full variable domain is DTGVSQNPRHKITKRGQNVTFRCDPISEHNRLYWYRQTLGQGPEFLTYFQNEAQLEKSRLLSDRFSAERPKGSFSTLEIQRTEQGDSAMYLCASSFSTGGLETQYFGPGTRLLVL.

The V and J genes are TRBV19 and TRBJ2-7; D is perhaps TRBD2 (5 bases). Trimming removed 5 bases at V and 3 bases at J, with 17 bases between. The V gene's germline CDR1 is LNHDA and CDR2 SQIVND (reference sequence). The CDR3 covers 15 residues. The CDR3 nucleotides read TGTGCCAGTAGTTCACCCCCGGACGGACTCTACGAGCAGTACTTC. Protein product: CASSSPPDGLYEQYF.

V gene TRBV27 combines with J gene TRBJ1-1, with D possibly matching TRBD1 (6 bases). The CDR3 is 14 residues long. V was clipped by 2 bases and J by 7 bases, with 14 bases between them. The germline V gene has CDR1 MNHEY and CDR2 SMNVEV (reference sequence). The CDR3 region has the DNA TGTGCCAGCAGTTTAGTTCCCGGACAGAATGAAGCTTTCTTT. It encodes CASSLVPGQNEAFF.

The chain uses TRBV6-5 and TRBJ2-7; no reliable D call. CDR3 length equals 11 residues. CDR1 MNHEY and CDR2 SVGAGI come from the germline V gene. V was shortened by 6 bases and J by 5 bases, with 8 bases between the two germline ends. CDR3 sequence (DNA): TGTGCCAGCAGATCCATCCACGAGCAGTACTTC. Translated, it gives CASRSIHEQYF.

The chain couples TRBV6-5 to TRBJ2-1, with 10 bases aligning to TRBD2. The trim removed 7 bases at V and 6 bases at J, leaving 9 bases unmatched. Germline V gives CDR1 MNHEY, CDR2 SVGAGI. This CDR3 region has 15 residues. The CDR3 sequence is CASTSAGGPGNEQFF. The CDR3 DNA is TGTGCCAGCACCTCAGCGGGGGGGCCGGGCAATGAGCAGTTCTTC.

CDR3: CASSLPGQGRRSNQPQHF. CDR3 DNA sequence: TGTGCCAGCAGCTTGCCGGGACAGGGCCGAAGGAGCAATCAGCCCCAGCATTTT. The genes are TRBV7-7 and TRBJ1-5, with 9 bases matching TRBD1. With 3 bases clipped from V and 1 base from J, the junction kept 10 bases outside the gene matches. CDR1 is SSHAT and CDR2 is FNYEAQ in the germline V gene (reference sequence). CDR3 length: 18 amino acids. The full variable domain, completed using reference TRBV7-7 and TRBJ1-5, is GAGVSQSPRYKVTKRGQDVTLRCDPISSHATLYWYQQALGQGPEFLTYFNYEAQPDKSGLPSDRFSAERPEGSISTLTIQRTEQRDSAMYRCASSLPGQGRRSNQPQHFGDGTRLSIL.

The chain couples TRBV3-1 (or the pseudogene TRBV3-2) to TRBJ2-2; perhaps TRBD2 as D (5 bases). Germline V CDR1 and CDR2: LGHDT, YNNKEL (reference sequence). Trimming took off 5 bases at V and 5 bases at J, with 12 bases between the two ends. This CDR3 spans 14 amino acids. The CDR3 DNA is TGTGCCAGCAGCACCCCGGGATGGACCGGGGAGCTGTTTTTT. Protein: CASSTPGWTGELFF.

The V gene is TRBV19, the J gene TRBJ1-2; the D is unclear. CDR1 and CDR2 (germline): LNHDA, SQIVND (reference sequence). Trimming pared 3 bases from V and 4 bases from J, leaving 12 bases between. The CDR3 loop spans 14 amino acids. CDR3 sequence (DNA): TGTGCCAGTAGTATCCACAGCTACCTCTATGGCTACACCTTC. Residues: CASSIHSYLYGYTF.

As concerns this clone: Relative to the germline gene, one junction end is altered; a read error may explain this. This sequence joins TRBV24-1 and TRBJ2-2, with D possibly matching TRBD1 (7 bases). This CDR3 is 15 amino acids long. CDR1 and CDR2 from the germline V gene are KGHDR and SFDVKD. The CDR3 is CATSGAGRGTGELFF. The DNA of the CDR3 is TGTGCCACGAGTGGAGCGGGCAGGGGGACCGGGGAGCTGTTTTTT.

Only one count was recorded for this clone. This chain links TRBV28 with TRBJ2-6; TRBD2 might be the D (5 bases). This CDR3 is 15 amino acids long. V was clipped by 5 bases and J by 2 bases, with 10 bases between them. CDR1 and CDR2 (germline): MDHEN, SYDVKM. The CDR3 sequence is CASSPRRTGANVLTF. The CDR3 DNA follows: TGTGCCAGCAGTCCGCGGAGGACTGGGGCCAACGTCCTGACTTTC.

The chain carries TRBV12-3 or TRBV12-4 and TRBJ1-2; D gene ambiguous. CDR3 size: 12 residues. V was cut by 6 bases and J by 5 bases, with 10 bases left in between. The CDR3 DNA follows: TGTGCCAGCAGGGCAGGCGCTTATGGCTACACCTTC. Encoded protein: CASRAGAYGYTF.

The chain is built from TRBV12-3 or TRBV12-4 and TRBJ1-2; D remains ambiguous. The V end was cut by 5 bases, the J end by 8 bases, with 12 bases between. The CDR3 is made up of 12 amino acids. Here the CDR3 DNA reads TGTGCCAGCAGTCCAACCTCCCGGGGCTACACCTTC. Translating it yields CASSPTSRGYTF.

The rearrangement uses TRBV5-1 and TRBJ1-4; a weak D match, TRBD1 (5 bases). CDR3 length: 15 amino acids. Per germline, CDR1 SGHRS and CDR2 YFSETQ. The V end was cut by 0 bases, the J end by 6 bases, with 12 bases between. CDR3 nucleotide sequence: TGCGCCAGCAGCTTGGCCGGGGGTGACCATGAAAAACTGTTTTTT. Amino acid sequence: CASSLAGGDHEKLFF.

The rearrangement uses TRBV27 and TRBJ2-1, with 11 bases matching TRBD1. CDR1 is MNHEY and CDR2 is SMNVEV in the germline V gene (reference sequence). Trimming cost V 0 bases and J 7 bases; bases outside gene matches: 2. The CDR3 sequence is 15 residues long. CDR3 loop: CASSLSRDRGNEQFF. For the CDR3, the DNA is TGTGCCAGCAGTTTATCGCGGGACAGGGGGAATGAGCAGTTCTTC.

This chain uses TRBV28 with TRBJ2-1; 7 nucleotides agree with TRBD2. The CDR3 consists of 14 residues. J was trimmed by 2 bases and V by 4 bases; bases with no gene match: 2. CDR1 and CDR2 (germline): MDHEN, SYDVKM. As DNA, the CDR3 is TGTGCCAGCAGTTCGACTAGCCCCTACAATGAGCAGTTCTTC. Its translation is CASSSTSPYNEQFF.